A single sample gave rise to the 18 T cell receptor beta chains below, sequenced in a study of Ad26.COV2.S vaccination and SARS-CoV-2 variants. Treatment noted: some 20 received Ad26.COV2.S at low or high dose, single or two shots; roughly 5 received placebo; per-sample allocation not given. Samples analyzed were those drawn on day 63 after the first vaccine or placebo injection. The table came from immunoSEQ multiplex PCR; TCRdb's copy has only in-frame clones and leaves some out. The sample shows around 340,000 clones, 75% to 90% of them seen only once. Sequenced material: peripheral blood, taken in a trial of Ad26.COV2.S vaccine versus placebo. These receptors were taken from a person between 18 and 65 years old who received the Ad26.COV2.S COVID-19 vaccine or a placebo.

The V call is TRBV6-6, the J call TRBJ1-1; D uncertain. CDR1 and CDR2 from the germline V gene are MNHNY and SVGAGI (reference sequence). This CDR3 comprises 12 residues. Trimming shortened V by 2 bases and J by 2 bases, and 3 bases separated the two germline ends. CDR3 sequence reads: CASSYPNTEAFF. Here the CDR3 DNA reads TGTGCCAGCAGTTACCCTAACACTGAAGCTTTCTTT.

The chain links TRBV4-3 to TRBJ1-2, with TRBD1 matching over 7 bases. Germline CDR1 LGHNA, CDR2 YSLEER. This CDR3 is 15 amino acids long. The junction had 7 bases not matched to a gene; V was cut back by 0 bases and J by 6 bases. CDR3: CASSQEGTESHGYTF. The CDR3 nucleotides read TGCGCCAGCAGCCAAGAAGGGACAGAGAGCCATGGCTACACCTTC.

J is TRBJ1-1 and V is TRBV6-1, with 7 bases that match TRBD1. Germline V lookup: CDR1 MNHNS, CDR2 SASEGT. The V gene end was trimmed by 2 bases and the J gene end by 4 bases; junction bases not matched to a gene: 7. The CDR3 sequence is 15 residues long. CDR3: CASSEIGGSGTEAFF. CDR3 sequence (DNA): TGTGCCAGCAGTGAAATAGGGGGCTCGGGCACTGAAGCTTTCTTT.

The V call is TRBV18, the J call TRBJ2-7, with a possible D match to TRBD1 (6 bases). The CDR3 is 14 residues long. The V end was cut by 3 bases, the J end by 5 bases, with 14 bases between. Germline CDR1 and CDR2: KGHSH and LQKENI. The CDR3 loop is CASSPSRTENEQYF. CDR3 DNA sequence: TGTGCCAGCTCACCCTCCCGGACAGAGAACGAGCAGTACTTC.

This chain joins TRBV6-4 and TRBJ2-3; D is ambiguous. CDR1 is MRHNA, CDR2 SNTAGT, per germline. The CDR3 consists of 14 residues. Deletions cut 0 bases from V and 0 bases from J, with 4 bases between. The CDR3 nucleotides are TGTGCCAGCAGTGACTCAGGGAGCACAGATACGCAGTATTTT. The encoded protein is CASSDSGSTDTQYF.

The chain links TRBV5-1 to TRBJ2-2; 7 bases align to TRBD2. Per the germline V gene, CDR1 is SGHRS and CDR2 is YFSETQ. The CDR3 consists of 17 residues. V shed 4 bases and J 1 base; nucleotides not matched to a gene: 10. The CDR3 loop reads CASSLRTSDQNTGELFF. DNA for the CDR3: TGCGCCAGCAGCCTTCGAACTAGCGACCAGAACACCGGGGAGCTGTTTTTT.

This chain joins TRBV27 and TRBJ1-2; D possibly corresponds to TRBD1 (6 bases). V was clipped by 5 bases and J by 4 bases, with 14 bases between them. The CDR3 runs to 14 residues. Germline values: CDR1 MNHEY, CDR2 SMNVEV (reference sequence). In DNA form, the CDR3 reads TGTGCCAGCAGTGCAACAGGGCCCTCCTATGGCTACACCTTC. Amino acids: CASSATGPSYGYTF.

The chain links TRBV6-5 to TRBJ2-1; TRBD1 matches at 9 bases. The CDR3 spans 15 residues. Germline CDR1 and CDR2: MNHEY and SVGAGI. V lost 5 bases and J lost 3; bases outside the gene matches: 5. The CDR3 DNA follows: TGTGCCAGCAGTCCCGGGACAGGGTTCTACAATGAGCAGTTCTTC. Translation gives CASSPGTGFYNEQFF.

The chain uses TRBV30 and TRBJ1-6; a weak D match, TRBD1 (6 bases). This CDR3 spans 13 amino acids. Germline lookup yields CDR1 GTSNPN and CDR2 SVGIG (reference sequence). The ends were cut back, 7 bases at V and 7 bases at J, with 14 bases in the middle. CDR3 sequence: CASQQGGNSPLHF. The DNA of the CDR3 is TGTGCCTCACAACAGGGAGGGAATTCACCCCTCCACTTT.

The chain couples TRBV28 to TRBJ1-5, with D unresolved. CDR3 length: 13 residues. Trimming shortened V by 7 bases and J by 7 bases, and 14 bases separated the two germline ends. The germline V gene encodes CDR1 MDHEN and CDR2 SYDVKM. Here the CDR3 DNA reads TGTGCCAGCACCTCCACCCTTGGGCAGCCCCAGCATTTT. Translated: CASTSTLGQPQHF.

The chain carries TRBV5-1 and TRBJ2-2, with D perhaps TRBD2 (6 bases). V gave up 5 bases and J gave up 5 bases, with 16 bases separating them. The CDR3 spans 15 residues. CDR1 SGHRS and CDR2 YFSETQ come from the germline V gene. CDR3 nucleotide sequence: TGCGCCAGCAGAGTTAACGCGGGACGAACCGGGGAGCTGTTTTTT. As protein: CASRVNAGRTGELFF.

This rearrangement joins TRBV27 to TRBJ2-7, with 8 bases matching TRBD1. Trimming cost V 5 bases and J 12 bases; bases outside gene matches: 15. The CDR3 is 14 amino acids. Germline V gene lookup returns CDR1 MNHEY and CDR2 SMNVEV (reference sequence). DNA for the CDR3: TGTGCCAGCAGTGCGGCAGGGGGACAGGCAACGCCGTACTTC. Translated, it gives CASSAAGGQATPYF.

V gene TRBV9 combines with J gene TRBJ2-1; 7 nucleotides agree with TRBD2. The germline CDR1 and CDR2 sequences are SGDLS and YYNGEE. V was pared by 3 bases and J by 0 bases, with 6 bases of the junction left unmatched. CDR3 length: 16 residues. CDR3 in amino acids: CASSARASGSYNEQFF. The DNA of the CDR3 is TGTGCCAGCAGCGCCAGGGCTAGCGGCTCCTACAATGAGCAGTTCTTC. The full variable domain, in which reference TRBV9 and TRBJ2-1 provide the parts outside the CDR3, is DSGVTQTPKHLITATGQRVTLRCSPRSGDLSVYWYQQSLDQGLQFLIQYYNGEERAKGNILERFSAQQFPDLHSELNLSSLELGDSALYFCASSARASGSYNEQFFGPGTRLTVL.

As for this clone: In the same sample, other DNA sequences code for this CDR3. The chain recombines TRBV12-3 or TRBV12-4 with TRBJ1-1, with unresolved D. The V gene lost 3 bases and the J gene lost 1 base, with 6 bases spanning the gap. The CDR3 loop spans 13 amino acids. CDR3 sequence reads: CASSFSGNTEAFF. The CDR3 DNA is TGTGCCAGCAGTTTTTCGGGGAACACTGAAGCTTTCTTT.

V is TRBV24-1 and J is TRBJ1-5; D not certain. CDR3 length equals 13 residues. Germline V gene lookup returns CDR1 KGHDR and CDR2 SFDVKD. Trimming took 10 bases from V and 7 from J, leaving 16 bases between them. The CDR3 loop reads CATMGQPGQPQHF. CDR3 nucleotides: TGTGCCACGATGGGTCAGCCGGGGCAGCCCCAGCATTTT.

This rearrangement joins TRBV7-8 to TRBJ2-7; unclear D gene. V was shortened by 1 base and J by 3 bases, with 10 bases between the two germline ends. CDR3 length: 14 amino acids. The germline gives CDR1 SGHVS, CDR2 FQNEAQ. The CDR3 loop is CASSLEYTGYEQYF. CDR3 sequence (DNA): TGTGCCAGCAGCTTAGAGTATACGGGCTACGAGCAGTACTTC.

This clone was seen only once. No DNA is shown, since the ends of the CDR3 on it are uncertain; the CDR3 is the one TCRdb lists. The chain joins TRBV19 to TRBJ2-7. CDR1 is LNHDA and CDR2 is SQIVND in the germline V gene (reference sequence). The CDR3 region is 15 residues in length, termini included. CDR3 in amino acids: CASSFGAGIGREQYF.

The V and J genes are TRBV5-1 and TRBJ1-2, with no clear D. CDR3 size: 13 residues. The V gene's germline CDR1 is SGHRS and CDR2 YFSETQ. The V gene lost 4 bases and the J gene lost 2 bases, with 9 bases spanning the gap. The CDR3 DNA is TGCGCCAGCAGCCACGGGCAGAACTATGGCTACACCTTC. This encodes CASSHGQNYGYTF.